This T cell receptor (beta chain) was observed in a study of blood T cell repertoires in COVID-19. As for the study in general: Sources were T cells, B-cell-depleted T cells, or PBMCs; the material itself was cDNA or gDNA.

TCRdb keeps only in-frame clones here, not all; method: immunoSEQ multiplex PCR. The sample lists under 50,000 clones, 65% to 90% seen once, with more than 8% in the top ten. The origin of this receptor is a human donor in a cohort sampled during active COVID-19. The material sequenced was peripheral blood.

CDR3 residues: CATRAEVGPQHF. The CDR3 region has the DNA TGTGCCACCAGGGCAGAGGTCGGTCCCCAGCATTTT. This chain joins TRBV15 and TRBJ1-5; no definite D call. The CDR3 is 12 amino acids. The germline CDR1 and CDR2 sequences are LNHNV and YYDKDF (reference sequence). The germline V and J ends were trimmed by 6 bases and 10 bases, with 13 bases remaining between them.